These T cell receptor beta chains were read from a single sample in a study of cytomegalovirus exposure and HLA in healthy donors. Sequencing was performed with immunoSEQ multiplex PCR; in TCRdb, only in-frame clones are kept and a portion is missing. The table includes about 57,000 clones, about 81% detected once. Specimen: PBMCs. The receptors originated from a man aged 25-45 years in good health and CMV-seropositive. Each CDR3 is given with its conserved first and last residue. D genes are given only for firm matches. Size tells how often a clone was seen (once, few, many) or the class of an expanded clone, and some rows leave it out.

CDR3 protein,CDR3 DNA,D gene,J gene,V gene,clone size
CASSVGIEASSYEQYF,TGTGCCAGCAGCGTAGGGATTGAGGCGTCCTCCTACGAGCAGTACTTC,NA,TRBJ2-7,TRBV9,NA
CASSPRFSASTDTQYF,TGTGCCAGCAGCCCCCGGTTCTCCGCTAGCACAGATACGCAGTATTTT,NA,TRBJ2-3,TRBV13,NA
CASSLIPGQGNTEAFF,TGTGCCAGCAGCTTAATTCCAGGACAGGGGAACACTGAAGCTTTCTTT,TRBD1,TRBJ1-1,TRBV7-8,once
CASSPGVNTEAFF,TGTGCCAGCAGCCCCGGAGTGAACACTGAAGCTTTCTTT,NA,TRBJ1-1,TRBV4-2,NA
CASSRGQGNGNEQFF,TGTGCCAGCAGCCGGGGACAGGGGAATGGGAATGAGCAGTTCTTC,TRBD1,TRBJ2-1,TRBV5-4,NA
CASSDLATGGSPLHF,TGTGCCAGCAGTGACTTGGCGACAGGGGGTTCACCCCTCCACTTT,TRBD1,TRBJ1-6,TRBV6-4,once
CASSEGGVGYTF,TGTGCCAGCAGTGAAGGGGGAGTGGGCTACACCTTC,NA,TRBJ1-2,TRBV6-1,NA
CASSQDLWANQPQHF,TGCGCCAGCAGCCAAGATCTTTGGGCGAATCAGCCCCAGCATTTT,NA,TRBJ1-5,TRBV4-3,few
CASSLVGALGGYTF,TGTGCCAGCAGCTTAGTGGGGGCGCTAGGTGGCTACACCTTC,NA,TRBJ1-2,TRBV7-2,NA
CSAKTGTINYGYTF,TGCAGCGCGAAAACAGGGACTATTAACTATGGCTACACCTTC,NA,TRBJ1-2,TRBV29-1,NA
CASSTQGVRETQYF,TGTGCCAGTAGTACCCAGGGGGTTCGGGAGACCCAGTACTTC,TRBD1,TRBJ2-5,TRBV19,NA
CASRRGNTEAFF,TGTGCCAGCAGGCGGGGGAACACTGAAGCTTTCTTT,NA,TRBJ1-1,TRBV7-2,NA
CASSERFWSKGQAFF,TGTGCCAGCAGTGAAAGGTTTTGGTCTAAGGGGCAAGCTTTCTTT,NA,TRBJ1-1,TRBV25-1,NA
CAWSGDRQDGYTF,TGTGCCTGGAGTGGCGACAGGCAAGATGGCTACACCTTC,NA,TRBJ1-2,TRBV30,NA
CASSPRIWEEDYGYTF,TGTGCCAGCAGCCCCCGGATTTGGGAGGAGGACTATGGCTACACCTTC,NA,TRBJ1-2,TRBV9,NA
CASSGRSTGVSYEQYF,TGCGCCAGCAGCGGGAGGTCCACAGGGGTGTCCTACGAGCAGTACTTC,NA,TRBJ2-7,TRBV5-1,NA
CASSTIQGVHGYTF,TGCGCCAGCAGCACGATACAGGGGGTCCATGGCTACACCTTC,TRBD1,TRBJ1-2,TRBV5-1,once
CASSLGGYEQFF,TGTGCCAGCAGCTTGGGAGGCTATGAGCAGTTCTTC,NA,TRBJ2-1,TRBV5-6,NA
CASSQDLHRGETQYF,TGTGCCAGCAGCCAAGATCTACACAGGGGAGAGACCCAGTACTTC,TRBD1,TRBJ2-5,TRBV14,few
CASSVEVGRNTDTQYF,TGTGCCAGCAGCGTAGAGGTGGGGAGAAACACAGATACGCAGTATTTT,NA,TRBJ2-3,TRBV9,few
CASSLWTVLTQPQHF,TGTGCCAGCAGTCTCTGGACTGTTCTAACTCAGCCCCAGCATTTT,NA,TRBJ1-5,TRBV28,once
CASSESGRQGLFYEQYF,TGTGCCAGCAGTGAATCCGGACGACAGGGGCTGTTCTACGAGCAGTACTTC,TRBD1,TRBJ2-7,TRBV7-9,NA
CASVGTAGTQYF,TGTGCCAGCGTCGGCACTGCAGGTACGCAGTATTTT,NA,TRBJ2-3,TRBV2,NA
CASSSGLQETQYF,TGTGCCAGCAGCTCGGGACTCCAAGAGACCCAGTACTTC,NA,TRBJ2-5,TRBV11-2,NA
CASSLGGQPGPQHF,TGTGCCAGCAGCTTAGGGGGCCAACCGGGGCCCCAGCATTTT,NA,TRBJ1-5,TRBV7-6,NA
CASIEETGGSREQYF,TGTGCCAGCATAGAAGAAACAGGGGGCTCGCGCGAGCAGTACTTC,TRBD1,TRBJ2-7,TRBV2,NA
CASSAGTGDYNEQFF,TGTGCCAGCAGCGCCGGGACAGGGGACTACAATGAGCAGTTCTTC,TRBD1,TRBJ2-1,TRBV6-4,medium-sized
CASSSPGTGGADTQYF,TGTGCCAGTAGTTCCCCCGGGACAGGGGGCGCAGATACGCAGTATTTT,TRBD1,TRBJ2-3,TRBV19,NA
CAHRQSISNQPQHF,TGTGCCCATCGACAAAGTATAAGCAATCAGCCCCAGCATTTT,NA,TRBJ1-5,TRBV28,NA
CASSTDRGRSGYTF,TGTGCCAGCAGCACGGACAGGGGGCGGTCTGGCTACACCTTC,TRBD1,TRBJ1-2,TRBV5-4,NA
CASSDGGTLNTEAFF,TGCGCCAGCAGCGACGGCGGTACCCTGAACACTGAAGCTTTCTTT,NA,TRBJ1-1,TRBV5-1,once
CTSRRTGTGGGYTF,TGTACCAGCAGAAGAACCGGGACAGGGGGTGGCTACACCTTC,TRBD1,TRBJ1-2,TRBV6-1,NA